The source of this T cell receptor (beta chain) is a study of cytomegalovirus exposure and HLA in healthy donors (dated 2017 in TCRdb). Describing the broader study: A later analysis indicated that the 120 validation repertoires were generated on the platform also employed for the 666 repertoires of the first cohort. The study aimed to test whether signatures of past pathogen exposure could be identified by cataloging public T cell receptors. In addition to the first cohort of approximately 670 subjects, a separate validation cohort of 130 or so different subjects was used. To predict cytomegalovirus infection status, the study combined high-throughput TCR immunosequencing, statistical association of individual TCRs with disease status, and machine learning. The paper's findings and limits, for the study overall: In vitro tests confirmed that a few of the cytomegalovirus-associated TCR beta chains recognize cytomegalovirus antigens. The authors suggested that the approach could potentially be generalized to other disease states and immunological phenotypes. In a later analysis, TCRs clustered in the first cohort were found to also tend to co-occur in the 120 or so validation repertoires, with 85% to 95% of cluster scores above 0. The classifier was reported to diagnose cytomegalovirus status with high specificity and sensitivity in both the original cohort and the validation cohort. While some public TCRs were present in many individuals, most TCR sequences turned up only very rarely across donors. A total of some 180 TCR beta chains were listed by the study as associated with cytomegalovirus. All 130 or so repertoires were used to score co-occurrence in the validation cohort in a later analysis, because that analysis had no HLA typing for the cohort.

Donors formed part of the validation cohort, which comprised 95 to 150 subjects and was distinct from the first cohort of under 850 subjects. Notes on this clone: Its target antigen remains unknown. The junction does not match germline at one end; this may be a read error.

Receptors were amplified or captured by the immunoSEQ multiplex PCR assay. Turning to the authors' computational methods: To diagnose cytomegalovirus status from the catalog of TCR beta chain sequences, a statistical classification framework was built. TCRdb obtained this table from immuneACCESS and retained in-frame rearrangements with V and J assigned. These tables miss some clones; where compared with another copy, unresolved V genes account for less than half of the shortfall, and the remainder is unexplained. V, J and clone size are taken as reported in that table, and D and trimming were inferred from the DNA itself. The table for this sample lists 65,000 to 75,000 clones; over 90% of them were counted only once. Of the sample, roughly 3.2% is held by the ten largest clones. Reading from cysteine to phenylalanine, the CDR3 counts 14 amino acids. Left in the record is the CDR3 DNA by itself, 42 bases read in frame from the first base. CDR1 and CDR2 (SGHTS, YDEGEE) derive from the germline V gene.

The sample taken for sequencing was PBMCs. The source is a woman aged 18-29 years in good health and CMV-seropositive. The sequence joins TRBV5-8 to TRBJ2-7; the best D guess is TRBD1, with 6 bases matching. For the CDR3, the sequence is CASSLADSRNEQYF. The DNA sequence reads TGTGCCAGCAGTTTGGCGGACAGCCGAAACGAGCAGTACTTC.